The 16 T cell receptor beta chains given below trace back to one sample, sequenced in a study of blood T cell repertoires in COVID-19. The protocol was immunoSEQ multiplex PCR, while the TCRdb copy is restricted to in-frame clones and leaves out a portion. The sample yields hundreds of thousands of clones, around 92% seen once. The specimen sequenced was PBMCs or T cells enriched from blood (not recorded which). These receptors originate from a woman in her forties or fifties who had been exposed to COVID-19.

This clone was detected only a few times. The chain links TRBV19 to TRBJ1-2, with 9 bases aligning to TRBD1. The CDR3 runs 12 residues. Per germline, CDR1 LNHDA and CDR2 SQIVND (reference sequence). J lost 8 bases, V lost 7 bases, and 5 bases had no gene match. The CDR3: CASMGQGLGYTF. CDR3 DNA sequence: TGTGCCAGTATGGGACAGGGTCTCGGCTACACCTTC.

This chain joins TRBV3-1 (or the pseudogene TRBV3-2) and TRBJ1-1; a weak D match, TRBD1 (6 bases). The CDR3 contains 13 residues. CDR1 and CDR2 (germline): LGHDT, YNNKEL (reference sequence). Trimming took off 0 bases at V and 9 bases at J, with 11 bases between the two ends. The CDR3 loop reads CASSQDPTGKAFF. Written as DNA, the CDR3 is TGTGCCAGCAGCCAAGACCCCACAGGGAAAGCTTTCTTT.

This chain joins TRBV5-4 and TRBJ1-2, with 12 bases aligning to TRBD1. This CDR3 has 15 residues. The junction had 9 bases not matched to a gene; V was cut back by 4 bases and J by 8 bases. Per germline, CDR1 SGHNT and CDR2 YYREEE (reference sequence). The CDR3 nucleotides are TGTGCCAGCAGCCTACCGGGACAGGGGGCGGGAGGCTACACCTTC. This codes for CASSLPGQGAGGYTF.

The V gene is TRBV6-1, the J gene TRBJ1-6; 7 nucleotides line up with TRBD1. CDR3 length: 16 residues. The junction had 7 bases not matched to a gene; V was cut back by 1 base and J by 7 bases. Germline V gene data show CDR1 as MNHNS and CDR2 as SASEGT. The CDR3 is CASSEGVRGTNSPLHF. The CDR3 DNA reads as TGTGCCAGCAGTGAAGGGGTCAGGGGGACGAATTCACCCCTCCACTTT.

The CDR3 loop is CASSQGGGGQTNEKLFF. CDR3 DNA: TGTGCCAGCAGCCAAGGCGGGGGGGGACAAACTAATGAAAAACTGTTTTTT. The chain employs TRBV4-2 and TRBJ1-4; D is perhaps TRBD1 (6 bases). V lost 1 base to trimming and J lost 1 base, with 13 bases between them. The CDR3 covers 17 residues. Germline V gives CDR1 LGHNA, CDR2 YNFKEQ.

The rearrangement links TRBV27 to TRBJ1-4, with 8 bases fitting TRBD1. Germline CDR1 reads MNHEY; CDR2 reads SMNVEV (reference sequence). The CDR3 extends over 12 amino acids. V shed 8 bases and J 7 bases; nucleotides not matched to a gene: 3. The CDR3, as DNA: TGTGCCAGCCGGACAGGGTCTGAAAAACTGTTTTTT. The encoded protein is CASRTGSEKLFF.

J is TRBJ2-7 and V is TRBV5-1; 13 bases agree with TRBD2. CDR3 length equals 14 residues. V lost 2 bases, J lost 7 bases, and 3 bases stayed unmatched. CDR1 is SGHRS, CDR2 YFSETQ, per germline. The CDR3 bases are TGCGCCAGCAGCTTAGAGGGACTAGCGGGGGAGCAGTACTTC. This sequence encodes CASSLEGLAGEQYF.

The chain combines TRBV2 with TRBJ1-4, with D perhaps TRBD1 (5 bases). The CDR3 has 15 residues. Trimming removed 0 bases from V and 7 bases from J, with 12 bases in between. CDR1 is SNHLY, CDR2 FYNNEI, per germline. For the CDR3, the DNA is TGTGCCAGCAGTGAAGCGGCCGGGGGAGGTGAAAAACTGTTTTTT. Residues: CASSEAAGGGEKLFF.

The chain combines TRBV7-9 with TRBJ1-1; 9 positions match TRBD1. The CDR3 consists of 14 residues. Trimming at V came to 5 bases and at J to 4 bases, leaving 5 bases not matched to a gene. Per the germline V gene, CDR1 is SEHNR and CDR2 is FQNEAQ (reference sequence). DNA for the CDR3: TGTGCCAGCAGCCGGACAGGGGTGGGCACTGAAGCTTTCTTT. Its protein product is CASSRTGVGTEAFF.

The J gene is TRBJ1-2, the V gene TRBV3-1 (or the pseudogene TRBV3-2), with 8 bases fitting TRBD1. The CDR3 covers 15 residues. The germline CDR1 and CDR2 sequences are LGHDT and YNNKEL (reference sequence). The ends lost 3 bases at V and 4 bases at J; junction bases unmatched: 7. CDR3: CASSQGGQGTYGYTF. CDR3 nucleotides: TGTGCCAGCAGCCAGGGCGGACAGGGTACCTATGGCTACACCTTC.

CDR3 in DNA: TGTGCCAGCTGTTATGAGGGATTTTCTAGCACAGATACGCAGTATTTT. Translation gives CASCYEGFSSTDTQYF. The chain recombines TRBV28 with TRBJ2-3; perhaps TRBD2 as D (5 bases). V dropped 8 bases and J dropped 0 bases, with 18 bases sitting between them. Germline V lookup: CDR1 MDHEN, CDR2 SYDVKM. This CDR3 contains 16 residues. The full variable domain, with the rest looked up from reference TRBV28 and TRBJ2-3, is DVKVTQSSRYLVKRTGEKVFLECVQDMDHENMFWYRQDPGLGLRLIYFSYDVKMKEKGDIPEGYSVSREKKERFSLILESASTNQTSMYLCASCYEGFSSTDTQYFGPGTRLTVL.

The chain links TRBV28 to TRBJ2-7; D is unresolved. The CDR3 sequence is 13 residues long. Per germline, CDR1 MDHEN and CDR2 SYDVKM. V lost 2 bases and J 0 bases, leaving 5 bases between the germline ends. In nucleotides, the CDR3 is TGTGCCAGCAGTTTACTCGGCTCCTACGAGCAGTACTTC. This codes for CASSLLGSYEQYF.

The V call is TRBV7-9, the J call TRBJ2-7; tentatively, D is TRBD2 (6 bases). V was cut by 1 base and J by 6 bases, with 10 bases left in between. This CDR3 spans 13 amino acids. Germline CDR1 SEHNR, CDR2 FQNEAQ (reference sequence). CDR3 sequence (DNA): TGTGCCAGCAGCTTAGACGGGACTTTCGAGCAGTACTTC. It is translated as CASSLDGTFEQYF.

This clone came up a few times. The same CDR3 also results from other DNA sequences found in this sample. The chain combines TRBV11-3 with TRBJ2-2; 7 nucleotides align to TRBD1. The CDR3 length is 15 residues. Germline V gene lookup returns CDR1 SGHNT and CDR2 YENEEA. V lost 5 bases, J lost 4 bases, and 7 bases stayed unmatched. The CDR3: CASSPRQGGTGELFF. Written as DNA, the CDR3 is TGTGCCAGCAGCCCCCGACAGGGTGGCACCGGGGAGCTGTTTTTT.

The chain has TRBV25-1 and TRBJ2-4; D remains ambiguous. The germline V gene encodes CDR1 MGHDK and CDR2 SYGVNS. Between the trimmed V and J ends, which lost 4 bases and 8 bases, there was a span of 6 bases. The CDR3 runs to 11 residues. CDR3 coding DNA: TGTGCCAGCAGTGTTAGAGACATTCAGTACTTC. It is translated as CASSVRDIQYF. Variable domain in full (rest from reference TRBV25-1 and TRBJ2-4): EADIYQTPRYLVIGTGKKITLECSQTMGHDKMYWYQQDPGMELHLIHYSYGVNSTEKGDLSSESTVSRIRTEHFPLTLESARPSHTSQYLCASSVRDIQYFGAGTRLSVL.

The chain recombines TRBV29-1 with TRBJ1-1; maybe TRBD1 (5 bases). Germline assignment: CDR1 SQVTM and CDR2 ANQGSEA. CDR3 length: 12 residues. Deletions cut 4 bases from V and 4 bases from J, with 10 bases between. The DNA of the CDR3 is TGCAGCGTTGCTCAGGGCGCCACTGAAGCTTTCTTT. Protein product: CSVAQGATEAFF. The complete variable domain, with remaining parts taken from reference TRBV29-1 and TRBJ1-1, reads SAVISQKPSRDICQRGTSLTIQCQVDSQVTMMFWYRQQPGQSLTLIATANQGSEATYESGFVIDKFPISRPNLTFSTLTVSNMSPEDSSIYLCSVAQGATEAFFGQGTRLTVV.